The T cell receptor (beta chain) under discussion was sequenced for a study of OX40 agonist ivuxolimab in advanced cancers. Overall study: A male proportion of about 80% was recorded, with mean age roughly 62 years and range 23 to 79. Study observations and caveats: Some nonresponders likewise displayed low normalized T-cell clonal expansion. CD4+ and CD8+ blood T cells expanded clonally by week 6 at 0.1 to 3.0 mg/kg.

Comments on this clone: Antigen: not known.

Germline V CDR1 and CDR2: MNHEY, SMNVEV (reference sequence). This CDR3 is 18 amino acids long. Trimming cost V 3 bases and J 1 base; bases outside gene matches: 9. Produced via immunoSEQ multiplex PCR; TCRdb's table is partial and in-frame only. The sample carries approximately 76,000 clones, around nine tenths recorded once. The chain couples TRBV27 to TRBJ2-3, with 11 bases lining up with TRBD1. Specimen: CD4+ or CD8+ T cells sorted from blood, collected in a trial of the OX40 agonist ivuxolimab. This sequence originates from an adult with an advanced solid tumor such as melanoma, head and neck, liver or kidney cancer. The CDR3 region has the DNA TGTGCCAGCAGTTTCAGTACTAGGACAGGGGGCGGCACAGATACGCAGTATTTT. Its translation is CASSFSTRTGGGTDTQYF.